This T cell receptor beta chain comes out of a study of T-cell reconstitution after alpha-beta-depleted transplantation in children. General observations from the study: Alpha-beta T cells about two months after transplant reportedly derived from several hundred expanded graft clones. It was newly produced T cells that mostly accounted for T-cell counts and diversity one year after transplant. For some patients, TCRbeta diversity was high at day 60 because of recipient T cells and thymic progenitors that survived.

Losses at the gene ends were 9 bases for V and 5 bases for J; bases not matched to a gene: 20. This CDR3 spans 18 amino acids. CDR1 is MNHEY, CDR2 SMNVEV, per germline (reference sequence). Library preparation (for TCRbeta) was performed with unique molecular identifiers. MiXCR was run by TCRdb on the PCR reads, yielding one entry per CDR3 protein. The table has 670,000 or so distinct CDR3 sequences, about 12% seen once. This clonotype was recorded at least ten times. Antigen unknown. This TCR was recovered from a girl aged 2 to 9 with congenital amegakaryocytic thrombocytopenia, due to receive a stem cell transplant. This rearrangement joins TRBV27 to TRBJ2-4; TRBD2 matches 9 bases. The sequencing here drew on PBMCs, taken before TCRalphabeta/CD19-depleted stem cell transplant. The CDR3 coding sequence is TGTGCCAGACTCGGAGCGGCCGAAAGCGGGAGGCCCCAAAACATTCAGTACTTC. Encoded protein: CARLGAAESGRPQNIQYF.